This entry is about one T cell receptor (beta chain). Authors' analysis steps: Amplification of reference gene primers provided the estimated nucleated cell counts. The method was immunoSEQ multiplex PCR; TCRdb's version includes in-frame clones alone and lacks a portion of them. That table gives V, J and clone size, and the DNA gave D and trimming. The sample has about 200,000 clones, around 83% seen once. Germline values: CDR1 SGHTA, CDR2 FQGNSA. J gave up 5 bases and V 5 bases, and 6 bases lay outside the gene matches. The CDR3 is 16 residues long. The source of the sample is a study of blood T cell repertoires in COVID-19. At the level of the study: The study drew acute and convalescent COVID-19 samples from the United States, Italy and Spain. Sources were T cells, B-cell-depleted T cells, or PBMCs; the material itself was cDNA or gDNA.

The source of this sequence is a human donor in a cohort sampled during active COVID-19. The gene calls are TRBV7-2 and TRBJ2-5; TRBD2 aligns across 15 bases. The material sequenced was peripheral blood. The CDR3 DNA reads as TGTGCCAGCAGCCACCGCGGGACTAGCGGGAGGGAGACCCAGTACTTC. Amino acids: CASSHRGTSGRETQYF.